These 28 T cell receptor beta chains originate from one sample sequenced in a study of vaccination effects on CD4 cells after COVID-19 (dated by TCRdb to between 2020 and 2023). The library was built by means of the immunoSEQ multiplex PCR assay. Here the immuneACCESS table is served through TCRdb, limited to in-frame sequences with V and J called. Missing clones are a known gap in these copies; in checked studies unresolved V genes cover under half, and the rest lacks a known reason. For this sample the table gives tens of thousands of clones, of which about two thirds were detected only once. More than 3.5% of the sample comes from the top ten. No antigen is known for these receptors. After around 10 days of culture, CD4+ T cells were isolated with the EasySep CD4+ T cell isolation kit. This specimen consisted of CD4+ T cells from PBMCs cultured without peptide, obtained before COVID-19 vaccination. The source of these receptors is a human donor who received a COVID-19 vaccine.

There are a few counts of this clone. The chain uses TRBV18 and TRBJ1-6, with D hard to call. The CDR3 contains 14 residues. CDR1 and CDR2 (germline): KGHSH, LQKENI. V was trimmed by 2 bases and J by 8 bases, leaving 10 bases between them. CDR3 sequence reads: CASSPNSRYSPLHF. The CDR3 nucleotides are TGTGCCAGCTCACCAAACAGTAGATATTCACCCCTCCACTTT. The full variable domain, in which reference TRBV18 and TRBJ1-6 provide the parts outside the CDR3, is NAGVMQNPRHLVRRRGQEARLRCSPMKGHSHVYWYRQLPEEGLKFMVYLQKENIIDESGMPKERFSAEFPKEGPSILRIQQVVRGDSAAYFCASSPNSRYSPLHFGNGTRLTVT.

This rearrangement joins TRBV7-9 to TRBJ2-2; tentatively, D is TRBD1 or TRBD2 (5 bases each). The length of the CDR3 is 18 residues. Germline V gives CDR1 SEHNR, CDR2 FQNEAQ (reference sequence). The ends were cut back, 4 bases at V and 0 bases at J, with 18 bases in the middle. CDR3 sequence (DNA): TGTGCCAGCAGCTCTAGGGGTGGGACGTTTGCGAACACCGGGGAGCTGTTTTTT. This translates into CASSSRGGTFANTGELFF.

V is TRBV5-6 and J is TRBJ1-6, with 7 bases fitting TRBD1. The CDR3 covers 16 residues. Germline trimming cut 3 bases from V and 0 bases from J; bases unmatched to any gene: 3. CDR1 and CDR2 from the germline V gene are SGHDT and YYEEEE. CDR3 DNA: TGTGCCAGCAGCTCTCCAGGGGGCTCCTATAATTCACCCCTCCACTTT. Translated: CASSSPGGSYNSPLHF.

This clone was seen more than once but under ten times. The chain carries TRBV5-4 and TRBJ2-3; 7 bases align to TRBD1. J was trimmed by 2 bases and V by 3 bases; bases with no gene match: 9. The CDR3 has 16 residues. Germline assignment: CDR1 SGHNT and CDR2 YYREEE (reference sequence). CDR3 protein: CASSSTGTDITDTQYF. In DNA, the CDR3 is TGTGCCAGCAGCTCAACCGGGACAGACATCACAGATACGCAGTATTTT. Combining the CDR3 with reference TRBV5-4 and TRBJ2-3 gives the whole variable domain ETGVTQSPTHLIKTRGQQVTLRCSSQSGHNTVSWYQQALGQGPQFIFQYYREEENGRGNFPPRFSGLQFPNYSSELNVNALELDDSALYLCASSSTGTDITDTQYFGPGTRLTVL.

J is TRBJ1-2 and V is TRBV2; TRBD1 aligns across 7 bases. The V segment lost 6 bases and the J segment 5 bases; nucleotides outside the gene matches: 9. Germline assignment: CDR1 SNHLY and CDR2 FYNNEI. The CDR3 length is 14 residues. CDR3 sequence: CASSGQARGYGYTF. CDR3 DNA: TGTGCCAGCAGCGGACAGGCCCGGGGGTATGGCTACACCTTC.

J is TRBJ2-6 and V is TRBV5-1; D is perhaps TRBD2 (5 bases). Germline V lookup: CDR1 SGHRS, CDR2 YFSETQ. This CDR3 has 16 residues. V lost 0 bases and J 2 bases, leaving 9 bases between the germline ends. The CDR3: CASSLDTEAGANVLTF. CDR3 nucleotide sequence: TGCGCCAGCAGCTTGGACACGGAGGCTGGGGCCAACGTCCTGACTTTC.

The chain uses TRBV30 and TRBJ2-7, with D perhaps TRBD1 (5 bases). V shed 2 bases and J shed 1 base, with 6 bases lying between them. The CDR3 is 12 amino acids. Germline V gene data show CDR1 as GTSNPN and CDR2 as SVGIG (reference sequence). This chain's CDR3 is CAWSRQSYEQYF. CDR3 DNA sequence: TGTGCCTGGAGTAGACAGTCCTACGAGCAGTACTTC. Full variable domain (outside the CDR3, taken from reference TRBV30 and TRBJ2-7): SQTIHQWPATLVQPVGSPLSLECTVEGTSNPNLYWYRQAAGRGLQLLFYSVGIGQISSEVPQNLSASRPQDRQFILSSKKLLLSDSGFYLCAWSRQSYEQYFGPGTRLTVT.

This clone was seen only a few times. The V call is TRBV2, the J call TRBJ1-6; D is possibly TRBD1 (6 bases). CDR1 SNHLY and CDR2 FYNNEI come from the germline V gene. This CDR3 comprises 16 residues. V was cut by 1 base and J by 6 bases, with 13 bases left in between. CDR3 nucleotides: TGTGCCAGCAGTGAAGGGGGGGGCGGCCTTAATTCACCCCTCCACTTT. Protein product: CASSEGGGGLNSPLHF.

The chain combines TRBV3-1 (or the pseudogene TRBV3-2) with TRBJ2-3; D gene ambiguous. CDR1 and CDR2 from the germline V gene are LGHDT and YNNKEL (reference sequence). V was shortened by 5 bases and J by 2 bases, with 8 bases between the two germline ends. The CDR3 totals 13 residues. The CDR3 bases are TGTGCCAGCAGCAAACCAGACACAGATACGCAGTATTTT. Translated: CASSKPDTDTQYF.

This clone was observed a handful of times. This chain connects TRBV2 to TRBJ1-2; no clear D. CDR3 size: 12 residues. V dropped 8 bases and J dropped 5 bases, with 12 bases sitting between them. CDR1 is SNHLY, CDR2 FYNNEI, per germline. CDR3 amino acids: CASLLDRYGYTF. The CDR3 DNA is TGTGCCAGCCTCCTGGATAGGTATGGCTACACCTTC.

This chain connects TRBV9 to TRBJ2-5, with D possibly being TRBD2 (6 bases). Trimming took off 0 bases at V and 1 base at J, with 10 bases between the two ends. From germline, CDR1 is SGDLS and CDR2 YYNGEE. CDR3 size: 15 residues. The CDR3 protein is CASSVGGGPQETQYF. The CDR3 DNA sequence: TGTGCCAGCAGCGTAGGCGGAGGGCCCCAAGAGACCCAGTACTTC.

The rearrangement links TRBV6-5 to TRBJ2-7; TRBD2 matches 8 bases. V gave up 2 bases and J gave up 4 bases; unmatched junction bases: 1. CDR1 and CDR2 (germline): MNHEY, SVGAGI. This CDR3 is built from 13 residues. The CDR3 spells CASSYSGRYEQYF. The CDR3 DNA reads TGTGCCAGCAGTTACAGCGGGAGATACGAGCAGTACTTC.

This clone was picked up one time. J is TRBJ2-3 and V is TRBV2; 14 nucleotides match TRBD2. From germline, CDR1 is SNHLY and CDR2 FYNNEI. This CDR3 spans 16 amino acids. Unmatched junction bases numbered 12, after V lost 5 bases and J lost 11 bases. The CDR3 DNA sequence: TGTGCCAGCAGTAAGGGACTAGCGGGGGCCAAGACGGAGCAGTATTTT. Encoded protein: CASSKGLAGAKTEQYF.

For the CDR3, the DNA is TGTGCCAGCAGCCAAGACAGGGGGGAGACCCAGTACTTC. It encodes CASSQDRGETQYF. This chain joins TRBV3-1 (or the pseudogene TRBV3-2) and TRBJ2-5; 7 nucleotides agree with TRBD1. Germline assignment: CDR1 LGHDT and CDR2 YNNKEL (reference sequence). Unmatched junction bases numbered 0, after V lost 0 bases and J lost 5 bases. The CDR3 totals 13 residues.

The chain is built from TRBV2 and TRBJ1-6; D is perhaps TRBD1 (5 bases). The CDR3 is 15 amino acids. From germline, CDR1 is SNHLY and CDR2 FYNNEI. V was shortened by 10 bases and J by 9 bases, with 22 bases between the two germline ends. CDR3 in amino acids: CATNQGTGGISPLHF. For the CDR3, the DNA is TGTGCCACCAACCAGGGTACCGGAGGGATTTCACCCCTCCACTTT.

The V gene is TRBV9, the J gene TRBJ2-1; D gene uncertain. CDR3 length: 13 amino acids. The ends were cut back, 0 bases at V and 8 bases at J, with 9 bases in the middle. CDR1 is SGDLS, CDR2 YYNGEE, per germline. Here the CDR3 reads CASSVAVLDEQFF. DNA for the CDR3: TGTGCCAGCAGCGTAGCGGTACTGGATGAGCAGTTCTTC.

V and J are TRBV5-1 and TRBJ1-1; D gene uncertain. Germline V gene data show CDR1 as SGHRS and CDR2 as YFSETQ. The CDR3 has 11 residues. V lost 0 bases and J lost 11, with 8 bases in between. CDR3 bases: TGCGCCAGCAGCTTGGGGCAGGCTGCTTTCTTT. Translated: CASSLGQAAFF.

The J gene is TRBJ2-7, the V gene TRBV6-5; 7 bases are a match to TRBD1. CDR3 length: 15 residues. The germline V gene encodes CDR1 MNHEY and CDR2 SVGAGI. Unmatched junction bases numbered 6, after V lost 2 bases and J lost 2 bases. CDR3: CASSYGRDSTYEQYF. CDR3 coding DNA: TGTGCCAGCAGTTACGGCCGGGACAGCACCTACGAGCAGTACTTC.

This sequence joins TRBV7-9 and TRBJ2-2; 8 nucleotides line up with TRBD1. Germline lookup yields CDR1 SEHNR and CDR2 FQNEAQ (reference sequence). The junction had 7 bases not matched to a gene; V was cut back by 4 bases and J by 6 bases. This CDR3 is built from 15 residues. CDR3 region: CASSSLTQGAGELFF. In nucleotides, the CDR3 is TGTGCCAGCAGCTCCCTGACACAGGGGGCCGGGGAGCTGTTTTTT.

The chain uses TRBV4-1 and TRBJ2-7, with D possibly being TRBD2 (6 bases). Deletions cut 4 bases from V and 6 bases from J, with 13 bases between. This CDR3 has 13 residues. Germline CDR1 MGHRA, CDR2 YSYEKL. The CDR3 DNA is TGCGCCAGCAGCCCTCAATGGGGGGTCGAGCAGTACTTC. This translates into CASSPQWGVEQYF.

The chain has TRBV5-1 and TRBJ2-3; no clear D gene. The CDR3 length is 14 residues. Trimming stripped 0 bases from V and 0 bases from J, with 5 bases between. The germline V gene encodes CDR1 SGHRS and CDR2 YFSETQ. The DNA of the CDR3 is TGCGCCAGCAGCTTGGGGGCCAGCACAGATACGCAGTATTTT. The encoded protein is CASSLGASTDTQYF.

The chain combines TRBV15 with TRBJ2-1; D is undetermined. V dropped 8 bases and J dropped 0 bases, with 8 bases sitting between them. The germline V gene has CDR1 LNHNV and CDR2 YYDKDF (reference sequence). The CDR3 runs to 13 residues. The CDR3: CATGWHSYNEQFF. The CDR3 DNA reads TGTGCCACCGGCTGGCACTCCTACAATGAGCAGTTCTTC.

The chain links TRBV27 to TRBJ2-3, with no clear D. The V end was cut by 2 bases, the J end by 6 bases, with 9 bases between. Germline loops: CDR1 MNHEY, CDR2 SMNVEV (reference sequence). The CDR3 has 13 amino acids. The CDR3 sequence is CASSLILADTQYF. The CDR3 DNA reads as TGTGCCAGCAGTTTAATTTTGGCGGATACGCAGTATTTT.

J is TRBJ1-1 and V is TRBV6-5; 8 nucleotides match TRBD1. V was clipped by 7 bases and J by 5 bases; unmatched bases: 6. The CDR3 totals 13 residues. The germline CDR1 and CDR2 sequences are MNHEY and SVGAGI. Here the CDR3 reads CASKTGGKTEAFF. The CDR3 DNA reads as TGTGCCAGCAAAACAGGGGGGAAGACTGAAGCTTTCTTT.

This clone was counted a few times. The rearrangement uses TRBV5-1 and TRBJ1-2; the D is unclear. The CDR3 has 13 residues. The ends were cut back, 4 bases at V and 5 bases at J, with 12 bases in the middle. Germline CDR1 and CDR2: SGHRS and YFSETQ. Written as DNA, the CDR3 is TGCGCCAGCAGCGGAGGCGCGCGGTATGGCTACACCTTC. It codes for CASSGGARYGYTF.

CDR3 DNA sequence: TGTGCCAGCAGTCGACAAGGGGGGTACAATCAGCCCCAGCATTTT. Its protein product is CASSRQGGYNQPQHF. The V gene is TRBV4-2, the J gene TRBJ1-5, with D possibly TRBD1 on 6 matching bases. Germline V gene data show CDR1 as LGHNA and CDR2 as YNFKEQ. The length of the CDR3 is 15 residues. Trimming pared 6 bases from V and 3 bases from J, leaving 15 bases between.

The rearrangement joins TRBV30 to TRBJ1-1; D gene uncertain. CDR1 is GTSNPN and CDR2 is SVGIG in the germline V gene (reference sequence). V gave up 2 bases and J gave up 1 base, with 14 bases separating them. This CDR3 comprises 15 residues. Here the CDR3 DNA reads TGTGCCTGGAGTCGGATCCTTTACGGGAACACTGAAGCTTTCTTT. It specifies CAWSRILYGNTEAFF.

The chain recombines TRBV27 with TRBJ2-5; D unresolved. Trimming shortened V by 5 bases and J by 5 bases, and 12 bases separated the two germline ends. This CDR3 is built from 13 residues. Germline CDR1 and CDR2: MNHEY and SMNVEV (reference sequence). The CDR3 sequence is CASSVMGGETQYF. CDR3 coding DNA: TGTGCCAGCAGTGTCATGGGTGGGGAGACCCAGTACTTC.